This is a list of T cell receptor beta chains from one sample in a study of T cell changes during pregnancy in multiple sclerosis. The assay was immunoSEQ multiplex PCR, and TCRdb's table has in-frame clones only and misses some. This repertoire shows 25,000 to 35,000 clones, 90% found once; its top ten account for roughly 0.56%. The specimen was CD4+ T cells from peripheral blood mononuclear cells, collected in the third trimester of pregnancy. Receptors were obtained from a female donor in good health, enrolled as a control in a pregnancy study. Both conserved end residues are part of each CDR3. The D gene is left open where the match is weak. Size tells how often a clone was seen (once, few, many) or the class of an expanded clone, and some rows leave it out.

V gene	J gene	clone size	D gene	CDR3 protein	CDR3 DNA
TRBV29-1	TRBJ2-1	once	TRBD2	CSVGGSFTGRGNEQFF	TGCAGCGTTGGGGGGAGCTTCACTGGGCGGGGGAATGAGCAGTTCTTC
TRBV2	TRBJ2-3	.	TRBD1	CASAEGATRADTQYF	TGTGCCAGCGCCGAGGGGGCGACCCGGGCAGATACGCAGTATTTT
TRBV30	TRBJ2-2	.	TRBD2	CAWRRGVNTGELFF	TGTGCCTGGAGGCGGGGGGTTAACACCGGGGAGCTGTTTTTT
TRBV27	TRBJ1-4	.	.	CASSLTWDFSHEKLFF	TGTGCCAGCAGTTTAACCTGGGACTTTAGTCATGAAAAACTGTTTTTT
TRBV6-5	TRBJ2-2	once	.	CASSLDNQPIGELFF	TGTGCCAGCAGCCTTGACAATCAACCCATCGGGGAGCTGTTTTTT
TRBV18	TRBJ2-3	.	TRBD2	CASSPLASGGGTDTQYF	TGTGCCAGCTCACCGCTTGCTAGCGGGGGGGGCACAGATACGCAGTATTTT
TRBV27	TRBJ1-2	once	TRBD1	CASSQRDRGLYGYTF	TGTGCCAGCAGTCAGAGGGACAGGGGCCTATATGGCTACACCTTC
TRBV9	TRBJ2-1	.	TRBD2	CASSVGSGMGYYNEQFF	TGTGCCAGCAGCGTAGGTAGCGGGATGGGTTACTACAATGAGCAGTTCTTC
TRBV11-3	TRBJ2-5	.	.	CASSSDGLSSQETQYF	TGTGCCAGCAGCTCTGACGGACTGTCGAGCCAAGAGACCCAGTACTTC
TRBV14	TRBJ1-3	.	TRBD1	CASSLRTGGQNTIYF	TGTGCCAGCAGCCTAAGGACAGGGGGCCAGAACACCATATATTTT
TRBV7-2	TRBJ2-3	.	TRBD2	CASSLGLAGGGADTQYF	TGTGCCAGCAGCTTAGGACTAGCGGGAGGGGGCGCAGATACGCAGTATTTT
TRBV5-6	TRBJ2-2	.	.	CASSLRGGGELFF	TGTGCCAGCAGCTTAAGGGGAGGCGGGGAGCTGTTTTTT
TRBV6-4	TRBJ2-3	.	.	CASSPTGGVTDTQYF	TGTGCCAGCAGTCCTACAGGGGGGGTGACAGATACGCAGTATTTT
TRBV6-6	TRBJ2-3	.	TRBD2	CASSRAGVEYF	TGTGCCAGCAGCCGAGCGGGGGTTGAGTATTTT
TRBV10-3	TRBJ2-7	.	.	CAISESTGSYEQYF	TGTGCCATCAGTGAGTCAACAGGGTCCTACGAGCAGTACTTC
TRBV5-1	TRBJ2-1	.	TRBD2	CASSLAGGGEGRGYNEQFF	TGCGCCAGCAGCTTGGCCGGGGGGGGAGAAGGGAGAGGATACAATGAGCAGTTCTTC
TRBV7-2	TRBJ2-7	.	TRBD2	CASSNSGASYEQYF	TGTGCCAGCAGTAATAGCGGGGCCTCCTACGAGCAGTACTTC
TRBV27	TRBJ2-7	.	TRBD2	CASSPVLLAGAYEQYF	TGTGCCAGCAGTCCCGTACTACTAGCGGGAGCCTACGAGCAGTACTTC
TRBV18	TRBJ2-1	.	TRBD1	CASSPSRTGDNEQFF	TGTGCCAGCTCCCCATCCCGAACAGGGGACAATGAGCAGTTCTTC
TRBV13	TRBJ2-1	.	TRBD2	CASSLVGRTSKNEQFF	TGTGCCAGCAGCTTAGTAGGGCGGACTAGCAAAAATGAGCAGTTCTTC
TRBV19	TRBJ2-2	.	.	CASSIGGNTGELFF	TGTGCCAGTAGTATCGGCGGGAACACCGGGGAGCTGTTTTTT
TRBV25-1	TRBJ2-2	.	TRBD2	CASSELRGANTGELFF	TGTGCCAGCAGTGAATTACGGGGGGCGAACACCGGGGAGCTGTTTTTT
TRBV12-2	TRBJ1-4	.	.	CASRLKGNEKLFF	TGTGCAAGTCGCTTAAAGGGGAATGAAAAACTGTTTTTT
TRBV19	TRBJ1-1	.	.	CASSSNSLMNTEAFF	TGTGCCAGTAGTTCCAACAGCCTGATGAACACTGAAGCTTTCTTT
TRBV7-9	TRBJ2-1	.	.	CASSLNSGPYNEQFF	TGTGCCAGCAGCTTAAATAGCGGCCCCTACAATGAGCAGTTCTTC
TRBV2	TRBJ2-1	.	.	CASSALRSGQFF	TGTGCCAGCAGTGCTTTACGTAGTGGGCAGTTCTTC
TRBV6-6	TRBJ1-6	.	TRBD1	CASNSGTGATEWNF	TGTGCCAGCAATTCAGGGACAGGGGCGACGGAGTGGAACTTT
TRBV18	TRBJ2-7	.	TRBD2	CASSPPGLAGGGQYF	TGTGCCAGCTCACCACCCGGGCTAGCGGGAGGCGGGCAGTACTTC
TRBV19	TRBJ1-5	.	TRBD1	CASSIGTENQPQHF	TGTGCCAGTAGTATTGGGACAGAAAATCAGCCCCAGCATTTT
TRBV15	TRBJ1-1	.	.	CATSRDLVELRGTEAFF	TGTGCCACCAGCAGAGATCTGGTCGAACTCCGGGGCACTGAAGCTTTCTTT
TRBV7-2	TRBJ1-2	.	TRBD1	CASSLGGPGQSYGYTF	TGTGCCAGCAGCTTAGGGGGTCCGGGACAGAGTTATGGCTACACCTTC